Shown below are 6 T cell receptor beta chains from a single sample sequenced in a study of blood T cell repertoires in COVID-19. Produced via immunoSEQ multiplex PCR; TCRdb's table is partial and in-frame only. The table has roughly 300,000 clones, 70% to 90% seen once; the top ten hold 12%. The sample taken for sequencing was peripheral blood. All receptors come from a woman in her thirties with COVID-19, enrolled during active disease.

The V call is TRBV7-9, the J call TRBJ2-2, with no clear D. Germline CDR1 and CDR2: SEHNR and FQNEAQ (reference sequence). This CDR3 has 12 amino acids. Trimming removed 5 bases at V and 6 bases at J, with 7 bases between. The CDR3 reads CASSPIAGELFF. The CDR3 DNA follows: TGTGCCAGCAGCCCAATAGCCGGGGAGCTGTTTTTT.

The chain employs TRBV5-1 and TRBJ2-3, with D hard to call. Trimming removed 1 base at V and 7 bases at J, with 7 bases between. Germline-derived CDR1 and CDR2 are SGHRS and YFSETQ. The CDR3 runs to 12 residues. CDR3 in DNA: TGCGCCAGCAGCTTGCCCCCCAATACGCAGTATTTT. Encoded protein: CASSLPPNTQYF.

The chain is built from TRBV6-5 and TRBJ1-2, with D hard to call. The germline CDR1 and CDR2 sequences are MNHEY and SVGAGI. Trimming cost V 6 bases and J 0 bases, with 8 bases left between them. CDR3 length: 13 amino acids. CDR3: CASRAYTNYGYTF. In nucleotides, the CDR3 is TGTGCCAGCAGGGCATATACTAACTATGGCTACACCTTC.

This clone was observed a single time. The chain joins TRBV7-9 to TRBJ2-7, with TRBD1 matching over 10 bases. Trimming at V came to 5 bases and at J to 4 bases, leaving 5 bases not matched to a gene. CDR1 and CDR2 from the germline V gene are SEHNR and FQNEAQ (reference sequence). CDR3 length: 14 amino acids. CDR3 in DNA: TGTGCCAGCAGCCTCGGACAGGGGGGGTACGAGCAGTACTTC. This gives the protein CASSLGQGGYEQYF.

CDR3 DNA sequence: TGTGCCAGCAGTTACTCGACAGTGGCGCGCGTAGGCTACACCTTC. It is translated as CASSYSTVARVGYTF. The rearrangement joins TRBV6-5 to TRBJ1-2, with D perhaps TRBD1 (5 bases). V was pared by 0 bases and J by 8 bases, with 16 bases between. The V gene's germline CDR1 is MNHEY and CDR2 SVGAGI. CDR3 length: 15 residues.

CDR3 sequence reads: CASSTTGVAKNIQYF. The CDR3 DNA reads TGTGCCAGCAGTACTACAGGGGTAGCCAAAAACATTCAGTACTTC. V gene TRBV28 combines with J gene TRBJ2-4; 7 bases match TRBD1. V lost 5 bases, J lost 0 bases, and 4 bases stayed unmatched. Looked up from germline, CDR1 is MDHEN and CDR2 is SYDVKM. This CDR3 has 15 amino acids.